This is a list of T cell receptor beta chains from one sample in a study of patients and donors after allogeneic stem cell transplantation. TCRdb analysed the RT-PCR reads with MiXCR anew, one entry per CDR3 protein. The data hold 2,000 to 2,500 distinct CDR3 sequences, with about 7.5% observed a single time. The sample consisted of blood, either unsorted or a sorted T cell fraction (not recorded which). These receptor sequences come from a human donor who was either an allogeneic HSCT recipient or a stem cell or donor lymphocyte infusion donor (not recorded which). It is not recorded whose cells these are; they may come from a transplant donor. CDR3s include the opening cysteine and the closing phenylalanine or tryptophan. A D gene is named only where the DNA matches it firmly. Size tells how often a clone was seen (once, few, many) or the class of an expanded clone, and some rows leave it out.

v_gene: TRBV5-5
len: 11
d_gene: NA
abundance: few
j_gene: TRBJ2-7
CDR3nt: TGTGCCAGCAGCTTGCTCGGGGTGCAGTACTTC
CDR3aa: CASSLLGVQYF

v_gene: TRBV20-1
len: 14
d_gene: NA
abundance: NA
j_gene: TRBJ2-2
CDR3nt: TGCAGTGCTTTGACATCGCGGGGCACCGGGGAGCTGTTTTTT
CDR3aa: CSALTSRGTGELFF

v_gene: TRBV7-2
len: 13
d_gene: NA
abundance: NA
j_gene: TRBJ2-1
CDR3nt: TGTGCCAGCAGCTTACTGGGATACAATGAGCAGTTCTTC
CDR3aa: CASSLLGYNEQFF

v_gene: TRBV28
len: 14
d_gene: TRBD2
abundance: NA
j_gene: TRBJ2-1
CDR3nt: TGTGCCAGCTTAAGCGGGGACTCCTACAATGAGCAGTTCTTC
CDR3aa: CASLSGDSYNEQFF

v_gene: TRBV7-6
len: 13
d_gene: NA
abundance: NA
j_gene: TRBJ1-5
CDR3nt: TGTGCCAGCAGTACAGGGCATGGTCAGCCCCAGCATTTT
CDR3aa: CASSTGHGQPQHF

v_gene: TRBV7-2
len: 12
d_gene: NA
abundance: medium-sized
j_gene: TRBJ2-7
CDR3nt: TGTGCCAGCAGCCGCTCAAAAGACGAGCAGTACTTC
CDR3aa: CASSRSKDEQYF

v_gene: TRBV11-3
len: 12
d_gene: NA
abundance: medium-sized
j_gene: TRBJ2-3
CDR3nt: TGTGCCAGCAGCCCACCGACAGATACGCAGTATTTT
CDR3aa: CASSPPTDTQYF

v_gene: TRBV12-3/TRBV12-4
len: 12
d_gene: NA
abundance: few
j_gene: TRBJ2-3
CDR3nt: TGTGCCAGCAGCCCTCTTCAAGATACGCAGTATTTT
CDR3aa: CASSPLQDTQYF

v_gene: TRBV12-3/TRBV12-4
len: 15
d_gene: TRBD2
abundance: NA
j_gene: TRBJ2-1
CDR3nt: TGTGCCAGCAGTTTTGCAGCGGGAGTCGGGAATGAGCAGTTCTTC
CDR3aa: CASSFAAGVGNEQFF

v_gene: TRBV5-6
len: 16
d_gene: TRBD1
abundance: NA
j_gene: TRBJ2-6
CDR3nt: TGTGCCAGCAATGAAGGACAGGCCTTTGGGGCCAACGTCCTGACTTTC
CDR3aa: CASNEGQAFGANVLTF

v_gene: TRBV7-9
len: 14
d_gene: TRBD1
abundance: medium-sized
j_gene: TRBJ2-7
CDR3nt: TGTGCCAGCAGCGTTCTCAGGGGGAGCTACGAGCAGTACTTC
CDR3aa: CASSVLRGSYEQYF

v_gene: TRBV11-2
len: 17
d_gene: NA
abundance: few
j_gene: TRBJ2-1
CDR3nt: TGTGCCAGCAGCGACCCAGGAGGGATAAGCTCCTACAATGAGCAGTTCTTC
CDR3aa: CASSDPGGISSYNEQFF

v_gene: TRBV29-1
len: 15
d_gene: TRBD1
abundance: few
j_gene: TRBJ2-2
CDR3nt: TGCAGCGTTGTTCCGGGACAGGCGAACACCGGGGAGCTGTTTTTT
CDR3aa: CSVVPGQANTGELFF

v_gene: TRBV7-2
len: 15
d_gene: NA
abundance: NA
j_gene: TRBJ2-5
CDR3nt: TGTGCCAGCAGCTTAGACCGGATGGGGCAAGAGACCCAGTACTTC
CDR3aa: CASSLDRMGQETQYF

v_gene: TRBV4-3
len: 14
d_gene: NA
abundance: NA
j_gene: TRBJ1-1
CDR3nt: TGCGCCAGCAGCCAATGGGGGGCTGACACTGAAGTTTTCTTT
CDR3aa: CASSQWGADTEVFF

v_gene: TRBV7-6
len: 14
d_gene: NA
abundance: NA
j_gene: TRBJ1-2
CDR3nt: TGTGCCAGCAGCTTAGATGGAGGGACTGGGGGCTACACCTTC
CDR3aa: CASSLDGGTGGYTF

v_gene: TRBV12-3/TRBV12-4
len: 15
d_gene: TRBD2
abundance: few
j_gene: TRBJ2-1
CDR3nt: TGTGCCAGCAGTCCGGGACTAGCGGGCACCAATGAGCAGTTCTTC
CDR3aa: CASSPGLAGTNEQFF

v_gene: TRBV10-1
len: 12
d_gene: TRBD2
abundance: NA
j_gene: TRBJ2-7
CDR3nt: TGCGCCAGCAGCGGACTAGCCTACGAGCAGTACTTC
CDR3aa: CASSGLAYEQYF

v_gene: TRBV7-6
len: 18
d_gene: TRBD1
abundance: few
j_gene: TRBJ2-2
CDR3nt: TGTGCCAGCAGCTTGGGCGGAAGGACAGGGGGACTCACCGGGGAGCTGTTTTTT
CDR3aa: CASSLGGRTGGLTGELFF

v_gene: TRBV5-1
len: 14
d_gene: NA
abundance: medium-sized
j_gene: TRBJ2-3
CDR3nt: TGCGCCAGCTGGCTTTCCCAGCGCACAGATACGCAGTATTTT
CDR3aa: CASWLSQRTDTQYF

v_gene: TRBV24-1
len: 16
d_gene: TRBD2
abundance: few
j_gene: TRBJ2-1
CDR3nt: TGTGCCACCAGCGACGAACTAGCGGGAGGGCGGAATGAGCAGTTCTTC
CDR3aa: CATSDELAGGRNEQFF

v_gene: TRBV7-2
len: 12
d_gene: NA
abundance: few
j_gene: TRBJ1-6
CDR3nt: TGTGCCAGCAGCTTCGCGTATTCACCCCTCCACTTT
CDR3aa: CASSFAYSPLHF

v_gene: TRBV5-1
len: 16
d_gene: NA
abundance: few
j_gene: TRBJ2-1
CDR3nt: TGCGCCAGCAGCCGAGAGGGACTCCTCTCCTACAATGAGCAGTTCTTC
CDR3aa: CASSREGLLSYNEQFF

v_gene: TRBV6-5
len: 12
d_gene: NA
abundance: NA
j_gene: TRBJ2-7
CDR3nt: TGTGCCAGCGGAACGGGGGTCTACGAGCAGTACTTC
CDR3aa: CASGTGVYEQYF

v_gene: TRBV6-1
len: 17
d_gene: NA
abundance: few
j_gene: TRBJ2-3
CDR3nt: TGTGCCAGCAGACCGAGGGGGACTCACGGGCCCACAGATACGCAGTATTTT
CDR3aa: CASRPRGTHGPTDTQYF

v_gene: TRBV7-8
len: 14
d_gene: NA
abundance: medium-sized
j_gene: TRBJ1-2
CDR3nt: TGTGCCAGCAGCTTAGGCGGCGCAGACTATGGCTACACCTTC
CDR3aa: CASSLGGADYGYTF

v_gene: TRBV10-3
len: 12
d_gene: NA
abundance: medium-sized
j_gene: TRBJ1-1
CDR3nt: TGTGCCATCAGGGAAGGTGGCTCCGAAGCTTTCTTT
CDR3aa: CAIREGGSEAFF

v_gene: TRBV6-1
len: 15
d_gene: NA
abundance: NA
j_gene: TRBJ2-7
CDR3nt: TGTGCCAGCAGTGAAGCGGAACAGGGTGGCGACGAGCAGTACTTC
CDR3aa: CASSEAEQGGDEQYF

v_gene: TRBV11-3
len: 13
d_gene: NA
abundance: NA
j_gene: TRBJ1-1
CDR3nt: TGTGCCAGCAGCGAAAATATGCGGGGAAAAGCTTTCTTT
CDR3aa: CASSENMRGKAFF

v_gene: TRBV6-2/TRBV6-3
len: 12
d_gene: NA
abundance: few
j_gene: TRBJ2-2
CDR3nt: TGTGCCAGCACTTACCGGATCGGGGAGCTGTTTTTT
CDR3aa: CASTYRIGELFF

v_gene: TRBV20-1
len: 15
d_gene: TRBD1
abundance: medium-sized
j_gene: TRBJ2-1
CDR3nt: TGCAGTGCTAGGGACTCGGACAGGGGCCTCAATGAGCAGTTCTTC
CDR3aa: CSARDSDRGLNEQFF

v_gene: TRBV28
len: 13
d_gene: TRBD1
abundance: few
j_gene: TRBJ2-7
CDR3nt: TGTGCCAGCAGCCCAGGGGGCACTGACGAGCAGTACTTC
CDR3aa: CASSPGGTDEQYF

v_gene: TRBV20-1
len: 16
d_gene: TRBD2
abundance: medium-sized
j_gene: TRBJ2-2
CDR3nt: TGCAGTGTCGAGAGGGCTAGCGGGAGTGAAATCGGGGAGCTGTTTTTT
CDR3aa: CSVERASGSEIGELFF

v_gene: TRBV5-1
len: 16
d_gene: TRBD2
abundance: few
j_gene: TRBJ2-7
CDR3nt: TGCGCCAGCAGCGGGGATAGCGGGAGCCCGTCCTACGAGCAGTACTTC
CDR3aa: CASSGDSGSPSYEQYF

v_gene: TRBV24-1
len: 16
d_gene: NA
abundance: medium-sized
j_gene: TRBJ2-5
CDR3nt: TGTGCCACCAGTGATTTGCGGAGGGCCTACCAAGAGACCCAGTACTTC
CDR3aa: CATSDLRRAYQETQYF

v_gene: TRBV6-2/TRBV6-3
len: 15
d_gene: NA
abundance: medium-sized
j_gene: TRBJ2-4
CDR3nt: TGTGCCAGCAGTTCCCCCCAGGGAAATAAAAACATTCAGTACTTC
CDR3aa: CASSSPQGNKNIQYF

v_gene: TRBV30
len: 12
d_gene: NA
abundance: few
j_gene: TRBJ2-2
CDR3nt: TGTGCCCACTCTTCGGGGTCCGGGGAGCTGTTTTTT
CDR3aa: CAHSSGSGELFF